Sequencing of this TCR beta chain was carried out in a study of T cell repertoires in ileal Crohn's disease. Study-wide context: At surgery, 35% to 40% of patients smoked, with median disease duration roughly 7.7 years.

Included were adult ileal or ileocolonic Crohn's patients indicated for ileocolonic resection. Each sample's TCRB immunosequencing used around 510 nanograms of biopsy DNA. TCRdb keeps only in-frame clones here, not all; method: immunoSEQ multiplex PCR. The sample lists 25,000 to 30,000 clones, about three quarters occurring once. Specimen: ileal tissue. This clonotype was sampled from an adult with Crohn's disease.

CDR3 bases: TGCGCCAGCTCCGCGGGGGCCACCTACGAGCAGTACTTC. Translated, it gives CASSAGATYEQYF. The V and J genes are TRBV5-1 and TRBJ2-7, with D tentatively TRBD2 (7 bases). Looked up from germline, CDR1 is SGHRS and CDR2 is YFSETQ. CDR3 length: 13 residues. V lost 7 bases, J lost 2 bases, and 13 bases lay in between.